Below are 5 T cell receptor beta chains sequenced from a single sample in a study of T-cell memory formation after mild COVID-19. TCRdb reprocessed the 5' RACE reads via MiXCR and lists one record per CDR3 protein. The top ten hold roughly 10% of the sample, which has under 300 distinct CDR3 sequences, roughly 92% seen once. Sequenced sample: PBMCs or a T cell subset sorted from them (not recorded which). These receptors were obtained from an adult who had mild COVID-19 (a few samples of this study predate the infection). Cell type and time point are not known.

J is TRBJ2-3 and V is TRBV10-3; no firm D call. The CDR3 spans 14 residues. Germline lookup yields CDR1 ENHRY and CDR2 SYGVKD. V was pared by 4 bases and J by 0 bases, with 8 bases between. The CDR3, as DNA: TGTGCCATCAGTGTCCCAGCGAGCACAGATACGCAGTATTTT. Amino acid sequence: CAISVPASTDTQYF.

This clonotype was detected a few times. This chain connects TRBV12-3 or TRBV12-4 to TRBJ2-7; D is unresolved. Deletions cut 1 base from V and 2 bases from J, with 9 bases between. CDR3 length: 14 amino acids. The CDR3 loop is CASSLEGLTYEQYF. Written as DNA, the CDR3 is TGTGCCAGCAGTTTAGAAGGGTTGACCTACGAGCAGTACTTC.

The chain has TRBV7-2 and TRBJ2-7, with D possibly being TRBD1 (7 bases). CDR3 length: 15 residues. CDR1 is SGHTA, CDR2 FQGNSA, per germline. Trimming removed 5 bases from V and 3 bases from J, with 17 bases in between. In DNA form, the CDR3 reads TGTGCCAGCAGCCGCCAGACAGGGACTGGCTACGAGCAGTACTTC. It specifies CASSRQTGTGYEQYF.

V and J are TRBV5-1 and TRBJ2-1, with 11 bases lining up with TRBD2. Germline-derived CDR1 and CDR2 are SGHRS and YFSETQ. The CDR3 is 17 residues long. V was pared by 0 bases and J by 4 bases, with 6 bases of the junction left unmatched. In nucleotides, the CDR3 is TGCGCCAGCAGCTTGGCCCCCCTAGCGGGGGGTTACAATGAGCAGTTCTTC. It is translated as CASSLAPLAGGYNEQFF.

The CDR3 DNA reads as TGTGCCAGCTTGTTACAGGGGTACAATGAGCAGTTCTTC. Translating it yields CASLLQGYNEQFF. The chain recombines TRBV7-9 with TRBJ2-1, with TRBD1 identical over 7 bases. This CDR3 spans 13 amino acids. After removal of 8 bases from V and 4 bases from J, the junction contained 5 bases not matched to a gene. CDR1 is SEHNR, CDR2 FQNEAQ, per germline (reference sequence).